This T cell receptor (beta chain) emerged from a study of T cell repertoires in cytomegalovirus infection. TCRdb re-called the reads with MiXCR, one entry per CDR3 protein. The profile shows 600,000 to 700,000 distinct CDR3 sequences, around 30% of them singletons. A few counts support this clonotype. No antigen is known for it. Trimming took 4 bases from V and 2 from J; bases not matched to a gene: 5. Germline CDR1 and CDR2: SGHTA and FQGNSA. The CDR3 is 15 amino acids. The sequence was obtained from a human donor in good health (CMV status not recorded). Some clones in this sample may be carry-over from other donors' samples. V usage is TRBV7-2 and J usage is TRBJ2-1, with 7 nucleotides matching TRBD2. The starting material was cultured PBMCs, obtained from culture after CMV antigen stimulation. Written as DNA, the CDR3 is TGTGCCAGCAGCTATTGGGGGGGAGCCTACAATGAGCAGTTCTTC. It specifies CASSYWGGAYNEQFF. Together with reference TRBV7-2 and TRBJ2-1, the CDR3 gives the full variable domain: GAGVSQSPSNKVTEKGKDVELRCDPISGHTALYWYRQSLGQGLEFLIYFQGNSAPDKSGLPSDRFSAERTGGSVSTLTIQRTQQEDSAVYLCASSYWGGAYNEQFFGPGTRLTVL.